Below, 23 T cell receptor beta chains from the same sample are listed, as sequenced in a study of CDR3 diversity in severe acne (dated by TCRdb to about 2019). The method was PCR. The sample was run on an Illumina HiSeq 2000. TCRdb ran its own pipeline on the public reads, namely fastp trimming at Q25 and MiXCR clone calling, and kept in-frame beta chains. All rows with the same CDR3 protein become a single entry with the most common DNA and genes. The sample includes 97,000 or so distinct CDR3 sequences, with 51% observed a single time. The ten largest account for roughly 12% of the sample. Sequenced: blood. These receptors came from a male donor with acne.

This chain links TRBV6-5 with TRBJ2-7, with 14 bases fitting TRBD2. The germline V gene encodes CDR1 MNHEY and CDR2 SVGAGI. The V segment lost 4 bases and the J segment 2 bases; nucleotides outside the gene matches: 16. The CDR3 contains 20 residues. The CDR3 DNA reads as TGTGCCAGCAGTTCTATGTTACGGGGGACTAGCGGGAGCGTCCCCTACGAGCAGTACTTC. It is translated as CASSSMLRGTSGSVPYEQYF.

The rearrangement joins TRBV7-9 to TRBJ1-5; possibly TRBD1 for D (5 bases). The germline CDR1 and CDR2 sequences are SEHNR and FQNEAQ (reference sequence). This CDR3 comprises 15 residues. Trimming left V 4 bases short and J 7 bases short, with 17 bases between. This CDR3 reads CASSYDGTAQQPQHF. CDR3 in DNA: TGTGCCAGCAGCTACGACGGGACTGCCCAGCAGCCCCAGCATTTT.

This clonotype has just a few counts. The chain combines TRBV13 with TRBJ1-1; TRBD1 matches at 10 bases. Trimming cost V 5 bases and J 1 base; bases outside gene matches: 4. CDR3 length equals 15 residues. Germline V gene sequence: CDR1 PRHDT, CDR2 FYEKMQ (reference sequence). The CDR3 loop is CASSPRDRGNTEAFF. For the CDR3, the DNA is TGTGCCAGCAGCCCCAGGGACAGGGGGAACACTGAAGCTTTCTTT.

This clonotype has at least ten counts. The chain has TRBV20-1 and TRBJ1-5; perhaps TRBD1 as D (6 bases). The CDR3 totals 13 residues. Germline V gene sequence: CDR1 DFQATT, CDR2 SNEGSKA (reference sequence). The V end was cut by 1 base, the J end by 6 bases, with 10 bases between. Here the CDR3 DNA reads TGCAGTGCTAGAGCTTCAGGGGCTCAGCCCCAGCATTTT. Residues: CSARASGAQPQHF.

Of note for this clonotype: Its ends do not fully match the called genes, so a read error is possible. The CDR3 DNA is TGTGCCAGCAGTGATCGTGGGGAGAGCGGAGTTAACACAGATACGCGGTATTTT. Encoded protein: CASSDRGESGVNTDTRYF. The rearrangement links TRBV25-1 to TRBJ2-3; D is possibly TRBD2 (5 bases). The CDR3 consists of 18 residues. Germline lookup yields CDR1 MGHDK and CDR2 SYGVNS.

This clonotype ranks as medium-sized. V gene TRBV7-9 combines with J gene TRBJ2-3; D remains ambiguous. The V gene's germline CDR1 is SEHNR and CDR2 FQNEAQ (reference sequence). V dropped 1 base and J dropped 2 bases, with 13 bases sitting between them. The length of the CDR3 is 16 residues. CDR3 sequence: CASSLVFRAATDTQYF. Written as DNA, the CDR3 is TGTGCCAGCAGCTTAGTTTTTCGGGCCGCCACAGATACGCAGTATTTT. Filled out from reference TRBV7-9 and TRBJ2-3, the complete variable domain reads DTGVSQNPRHKITKRGQNVTFRCDPISEHNRLYWYRQTLGQGPEFLTYFQNEAQLEKSRLLSDRFSAERPKGSFSTLEIQRTEQGDSAMYLCASSLVFRAATDTQYFGPGTRLTVL.

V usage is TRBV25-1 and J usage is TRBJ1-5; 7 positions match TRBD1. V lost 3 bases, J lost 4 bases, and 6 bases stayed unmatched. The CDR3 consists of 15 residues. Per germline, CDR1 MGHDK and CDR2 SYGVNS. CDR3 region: CASSDRTGGNQPQHF. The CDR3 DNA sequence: TGTGCCAGCAGTGATAGGACAGGCGGAAATCAGCCCCAGCATTTT.

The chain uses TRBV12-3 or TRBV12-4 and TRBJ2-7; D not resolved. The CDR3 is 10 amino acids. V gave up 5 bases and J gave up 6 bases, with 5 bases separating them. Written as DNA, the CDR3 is TGTGCCAGCAGTGACCCCGAGCAGTACTTC. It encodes CASSDPEQYF.

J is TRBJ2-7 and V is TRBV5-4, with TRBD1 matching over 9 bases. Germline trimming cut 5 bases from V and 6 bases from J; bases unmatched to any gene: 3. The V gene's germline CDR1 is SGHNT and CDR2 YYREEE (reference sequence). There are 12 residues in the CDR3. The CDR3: CASRGTGSEQYF. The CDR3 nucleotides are TGTGCCAGCAGGGGGACAGGGAGCGAGCAGTACTTC.

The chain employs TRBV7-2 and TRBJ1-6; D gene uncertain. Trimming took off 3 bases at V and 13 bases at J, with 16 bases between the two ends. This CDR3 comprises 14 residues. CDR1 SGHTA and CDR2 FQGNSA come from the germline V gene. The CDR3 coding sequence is TGTGCCAGCAGCTTGGCGTCTACGCCTGAGCCCCTCCACTTT. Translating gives CASSLASTPEPLHF.

The CDR3 coding sequence is TGCAGTGCTAGAGATGAGGAGGGGATGGATCCTTACGAGCAGTACTTC. Residues: CSARDEEGMDPYEQYF. This chain connects TRBV20-1 to TRBJ2-7; possibly TRBD2 for D (6 bases). Trimming pared 0 bases from V and 4 bases from J, leaving 19 bases between. Germline V gene sequence: CDR1 DFQATT, CDR2 SNEGSKA (reference sequence). CDR3 length: 16 amino acids.

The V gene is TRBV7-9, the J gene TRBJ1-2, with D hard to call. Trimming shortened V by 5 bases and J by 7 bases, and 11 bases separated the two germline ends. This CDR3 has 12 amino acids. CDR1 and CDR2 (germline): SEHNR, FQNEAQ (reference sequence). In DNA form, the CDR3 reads TGTGCCAGCAGCGCCGCGACACTTGGCTACACCTTC. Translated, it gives CASSAATLGYTF. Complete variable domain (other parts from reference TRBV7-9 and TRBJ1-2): DTGVSQNPRHKITKRGQNVTFRCDPISEHNRLYWYRQTLGQGPEFLTYFQNEAQLEKSRLLSDRFSAERPKGSFSTLEIQRTEQGDSAMYLCASSAATLGYTFGSGTRLTVV.

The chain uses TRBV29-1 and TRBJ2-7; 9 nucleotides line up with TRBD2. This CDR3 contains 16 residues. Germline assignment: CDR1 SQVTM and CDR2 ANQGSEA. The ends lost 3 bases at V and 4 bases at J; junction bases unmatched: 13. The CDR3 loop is CSVDDQHPTSGYEQYF. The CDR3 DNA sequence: TGCAGCGTTGATGATCAACATCCGACTAGCGGATACGAGCAGTACTTC.

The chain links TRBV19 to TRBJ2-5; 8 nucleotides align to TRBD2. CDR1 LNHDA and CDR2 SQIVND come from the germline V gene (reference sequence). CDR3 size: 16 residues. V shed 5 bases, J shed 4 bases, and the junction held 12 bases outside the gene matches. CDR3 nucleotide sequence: TGTGCCAGTAGTGCCTTGGGGCTAGCGGGCGTAGAGACCCAGTACTTC. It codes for CASSALGLAGVETQYF.

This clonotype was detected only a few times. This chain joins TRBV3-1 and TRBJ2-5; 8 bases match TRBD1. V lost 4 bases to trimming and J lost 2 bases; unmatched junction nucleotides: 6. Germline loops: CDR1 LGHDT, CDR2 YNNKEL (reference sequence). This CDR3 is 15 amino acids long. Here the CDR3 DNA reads TGTGCCAGCAGCCCCAGGGGACAGGCACAAGAGACCCAGTACTTC. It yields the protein CASSPRGQAQETQYF.

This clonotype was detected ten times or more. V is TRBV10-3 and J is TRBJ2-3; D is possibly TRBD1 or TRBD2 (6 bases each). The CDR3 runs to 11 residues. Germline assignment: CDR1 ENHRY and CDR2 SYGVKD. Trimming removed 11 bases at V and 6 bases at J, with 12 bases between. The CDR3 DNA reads TGTGCCTTGAAAGGGGGGGATACGCAGTATTTT. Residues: CALKGGDTQYF.

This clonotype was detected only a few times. Here the CDR3 DNA reads TGTGCCAGCAGTGATCACCTTAAAGCGGGAGGGTTCCGAGAGACCCAGTACTTC. This sequence encodes CASSDHLKAGGFRETQYF. The chain employs TRBV25-1 and TRBJ2-5, with TRBD2 identical over 10 bases. Trimming cost V 3 bases and J 4 bases; bases outside gene matches: 14. This CDR3 region has 18 residues. CDR1 MGHDK and CDR2 SYGVNS come from the germline V gene.

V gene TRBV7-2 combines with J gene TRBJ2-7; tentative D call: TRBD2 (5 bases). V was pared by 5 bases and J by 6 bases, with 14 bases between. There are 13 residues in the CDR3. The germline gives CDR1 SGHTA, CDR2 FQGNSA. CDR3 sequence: CASSIGMSLEQYF. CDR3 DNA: TGTGCCAGCAGCATCGGGATGTCCCTCGAGCAGTACTTC.

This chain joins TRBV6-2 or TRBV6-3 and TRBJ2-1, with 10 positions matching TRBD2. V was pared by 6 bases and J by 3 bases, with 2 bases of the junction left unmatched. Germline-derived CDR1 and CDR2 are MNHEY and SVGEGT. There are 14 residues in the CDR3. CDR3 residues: CASRGLARYNEQFF. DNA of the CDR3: TGTGCCAGCAGGGGACTAGCGCGCTACAATGAGCAGTTCTTC.

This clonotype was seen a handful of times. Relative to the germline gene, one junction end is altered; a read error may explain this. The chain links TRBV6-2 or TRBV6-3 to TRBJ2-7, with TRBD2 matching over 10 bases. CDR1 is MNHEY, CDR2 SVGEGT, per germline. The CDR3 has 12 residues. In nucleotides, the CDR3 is TGTGCCGGGCGATTAGCGGGAGGCGAGCGGCACTTC. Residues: CAGRLAGGERHF.

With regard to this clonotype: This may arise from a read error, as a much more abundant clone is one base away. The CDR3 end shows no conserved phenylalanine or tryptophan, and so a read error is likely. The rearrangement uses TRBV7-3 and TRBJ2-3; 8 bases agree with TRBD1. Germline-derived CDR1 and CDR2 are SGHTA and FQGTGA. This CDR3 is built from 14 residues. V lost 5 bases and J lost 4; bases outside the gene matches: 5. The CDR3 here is CASSHGQGADTQYL. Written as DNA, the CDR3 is TGTGCCAGCAGCCACGGACAGGGCGCAGATACGCAGTATCTT.

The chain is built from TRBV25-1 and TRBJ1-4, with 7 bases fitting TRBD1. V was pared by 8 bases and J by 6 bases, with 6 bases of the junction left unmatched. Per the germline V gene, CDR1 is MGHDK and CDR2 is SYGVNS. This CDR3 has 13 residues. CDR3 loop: CASRTGIDEKLFF. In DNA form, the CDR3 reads TGTGCCAGCCGGACAGGAATCGATGAAAAACTGTTTTTT. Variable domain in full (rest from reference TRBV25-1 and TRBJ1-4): EADIYQTPRYLVIGTGKKITLECSQTMGHDKMYWYQQDPGMELHLIHYSYGVNSTEKGDLSSESTVSRIRTEHFPLTLESARPSHTSQYLCASRTGIDEKLFFGSGTQLSVL.

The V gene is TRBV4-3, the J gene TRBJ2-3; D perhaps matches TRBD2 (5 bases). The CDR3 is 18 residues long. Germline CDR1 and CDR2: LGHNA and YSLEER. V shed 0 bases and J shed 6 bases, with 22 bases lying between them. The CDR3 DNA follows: TGCGCCAGCAGCCAAGATGCGGGTGCCGGCGGGTCTGCGGATACGCAGTATTTT. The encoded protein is CASSQDAGAGGSADTQYF.